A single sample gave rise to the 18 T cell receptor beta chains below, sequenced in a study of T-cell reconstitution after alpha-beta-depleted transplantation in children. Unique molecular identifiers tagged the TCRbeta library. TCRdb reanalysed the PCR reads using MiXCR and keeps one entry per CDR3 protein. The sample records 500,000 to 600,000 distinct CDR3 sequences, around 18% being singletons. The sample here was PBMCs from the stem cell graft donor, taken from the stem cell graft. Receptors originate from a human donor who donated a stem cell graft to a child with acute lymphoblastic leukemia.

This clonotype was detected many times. The CDR3 is CASSFAISGAFF. CDR3 DNA: TGTGCCAGCAGCTTTGCCATATCTGGAGCTTTCTTT. This rearrangement joins TRBV5-6 to TRBJ1-1; D gene unclear. V was trimmed by 2 bases and J by 10 bases, leaving 12 bases between them. Germline loops: CDR1 SGHDT, CDR2 YYEEEE. CDR3 size: 12 residues.

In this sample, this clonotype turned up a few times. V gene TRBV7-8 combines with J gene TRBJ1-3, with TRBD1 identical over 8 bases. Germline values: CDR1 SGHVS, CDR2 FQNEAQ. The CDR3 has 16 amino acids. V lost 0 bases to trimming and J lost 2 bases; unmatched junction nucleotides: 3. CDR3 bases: TGTGCCAGCAGCTTAGCCGCGACAGGGGCTGGAAACACCATATATTTT. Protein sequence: CASSLAATGAGNTIYF.

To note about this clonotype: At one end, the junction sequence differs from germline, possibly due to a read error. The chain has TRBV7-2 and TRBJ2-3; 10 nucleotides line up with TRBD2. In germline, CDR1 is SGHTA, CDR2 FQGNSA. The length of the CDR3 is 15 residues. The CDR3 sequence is CVSSWLAGGTDTQYF. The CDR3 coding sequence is TGTGTCAGCAGCTGGCTAGCGGGAGGCACAGATACGCAGTATTTT.

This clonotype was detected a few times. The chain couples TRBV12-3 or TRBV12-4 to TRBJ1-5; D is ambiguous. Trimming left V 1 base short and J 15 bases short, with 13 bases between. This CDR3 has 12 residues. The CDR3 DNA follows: TGTGCCAGCAGTTTAGAATTGGCCTCCAGGCATTTT. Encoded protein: CASSLELASRHF.

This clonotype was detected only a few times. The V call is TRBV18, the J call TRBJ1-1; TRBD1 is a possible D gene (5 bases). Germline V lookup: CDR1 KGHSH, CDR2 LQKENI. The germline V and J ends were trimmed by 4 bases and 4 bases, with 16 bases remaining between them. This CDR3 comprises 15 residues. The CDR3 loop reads CASSLWGGWGTEAFF. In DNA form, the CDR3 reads TGTGCCAGCTCACTGTGGGGCGGTTGGGGCACTGAAGCTTTCTTT.

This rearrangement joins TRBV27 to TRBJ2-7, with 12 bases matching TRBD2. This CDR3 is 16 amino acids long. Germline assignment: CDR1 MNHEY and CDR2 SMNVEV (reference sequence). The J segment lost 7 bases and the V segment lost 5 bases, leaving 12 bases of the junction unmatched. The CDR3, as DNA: TGTGCCAGCAGTCCTCGGACTAGCGGGAAAGTAAGGGAGCAGTACTTC. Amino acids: CASSPRTSGKVREQYF.

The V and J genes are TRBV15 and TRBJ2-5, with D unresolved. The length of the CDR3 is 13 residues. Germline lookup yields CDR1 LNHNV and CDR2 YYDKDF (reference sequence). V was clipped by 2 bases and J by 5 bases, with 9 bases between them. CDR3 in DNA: TGTGCCACCAGCAGACTAGGAAGGGAGACCCAGTACTTC. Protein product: CATSRLGRETQYF. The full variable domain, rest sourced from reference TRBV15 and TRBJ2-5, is DAMVIQNPRYQVTQFGKPVTLSCSQTLNHNVMYWYQQKSSQAPKLLFHYYDKDFNNEADTPDNFQSRRPNTSFCFLDIRSPGLGDTAMYLCATSRLGRETQYFGPGTRLLVL.

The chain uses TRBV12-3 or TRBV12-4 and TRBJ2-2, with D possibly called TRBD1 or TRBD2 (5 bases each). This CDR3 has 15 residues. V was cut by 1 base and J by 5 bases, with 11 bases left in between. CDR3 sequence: CASSLERGWTGELFF. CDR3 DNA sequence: TGTGCCAGCAGTTTAGAGAGGGGTTGGACCGGGGAGCTGTTTTTT.

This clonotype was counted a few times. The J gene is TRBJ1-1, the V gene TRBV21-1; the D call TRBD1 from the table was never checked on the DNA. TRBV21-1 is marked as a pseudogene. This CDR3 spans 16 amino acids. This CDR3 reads CASSNDSVEGNTEAFF. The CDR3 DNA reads TGTGCCAGCAGCAACGACAGTGTTGAGGGGAACACTGAAGCTTTCTTT.

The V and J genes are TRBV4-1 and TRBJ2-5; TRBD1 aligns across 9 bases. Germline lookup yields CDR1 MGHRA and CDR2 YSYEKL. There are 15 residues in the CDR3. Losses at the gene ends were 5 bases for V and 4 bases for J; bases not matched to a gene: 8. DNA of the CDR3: TGCGCCAGCAGCTCGCACAGGGGGCGCGGAGAGACCCAGTACTTC. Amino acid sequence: CASSSHRGRGETQYF.

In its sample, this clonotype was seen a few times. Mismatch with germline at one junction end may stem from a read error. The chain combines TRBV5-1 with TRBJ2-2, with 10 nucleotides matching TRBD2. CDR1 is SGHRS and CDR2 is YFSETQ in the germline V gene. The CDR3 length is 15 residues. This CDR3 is CASSRTSGNPGELFF. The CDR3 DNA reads TGCGCCAGCAGTCGTACTAGCGGGAACCCCGGGGAGCTGTTTTTT.

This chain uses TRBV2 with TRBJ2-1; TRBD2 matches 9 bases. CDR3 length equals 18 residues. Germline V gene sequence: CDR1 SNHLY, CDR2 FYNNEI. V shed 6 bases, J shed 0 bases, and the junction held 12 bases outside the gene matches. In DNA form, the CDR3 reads TGTGCCAGCAGGGGGTTGAGCGGGAGGAGGACCTCCTACAATGAGCAGTTCTTC. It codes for CASRGLSGRRTSYNEQFF.

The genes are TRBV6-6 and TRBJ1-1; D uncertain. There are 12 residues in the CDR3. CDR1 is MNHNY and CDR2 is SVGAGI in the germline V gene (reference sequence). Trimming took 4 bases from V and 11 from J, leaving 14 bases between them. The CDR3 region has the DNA TGTGCCAGCAGTTCCACCGCCCCCTTGGCTTTCTTT. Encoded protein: CASSSTAPLAFF.

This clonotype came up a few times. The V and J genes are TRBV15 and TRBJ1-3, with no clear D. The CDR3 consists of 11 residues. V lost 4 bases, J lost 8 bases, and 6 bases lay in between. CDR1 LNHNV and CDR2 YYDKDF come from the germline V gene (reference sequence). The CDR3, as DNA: TGTGCCACCAGCAAGGACTACACCATATATTTT. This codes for CATSKDYTIYF.

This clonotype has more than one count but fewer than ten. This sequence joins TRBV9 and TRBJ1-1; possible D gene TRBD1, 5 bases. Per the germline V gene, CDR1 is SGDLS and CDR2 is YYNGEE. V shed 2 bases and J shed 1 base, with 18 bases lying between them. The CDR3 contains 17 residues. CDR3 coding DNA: TGTGCCAGCAGCGTTTATGTTGATAGGGGACCGAACACTGAAGCTTTCTTT. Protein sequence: CASSVYVDRGPNTEAFF.

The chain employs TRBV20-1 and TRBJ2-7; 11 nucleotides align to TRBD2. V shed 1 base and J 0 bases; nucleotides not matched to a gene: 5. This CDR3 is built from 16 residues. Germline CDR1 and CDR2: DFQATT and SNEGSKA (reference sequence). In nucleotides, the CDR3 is TGCAGTGCTAGAGTTAGCGGGAGGGCTTTCTCCTACGAGCAGTACTTC. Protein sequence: CSARVSGRAFSYEQYF.

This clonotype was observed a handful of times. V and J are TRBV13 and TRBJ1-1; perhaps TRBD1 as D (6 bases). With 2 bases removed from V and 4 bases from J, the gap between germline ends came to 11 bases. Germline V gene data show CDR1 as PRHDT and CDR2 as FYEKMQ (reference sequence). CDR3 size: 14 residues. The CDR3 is CASSLQGIFTEAFF. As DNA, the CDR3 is TGTGCCAGCAGCTTACAGGGGATCTTCACTGAAGCTTTCTTT.

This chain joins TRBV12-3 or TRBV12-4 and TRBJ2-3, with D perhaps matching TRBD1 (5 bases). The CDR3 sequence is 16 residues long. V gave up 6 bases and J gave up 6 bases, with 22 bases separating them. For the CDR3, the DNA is TGTGCCAGCAGCCCCCGCTACGGACCAGGGTCGGATACGCAGTATTTT. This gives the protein CASSPRYGPGSDTQYF.